This T cell receptor beta chain was captured in a study of blood T cell repertoires in COVID-19. Produced via immunoSEQ multiplex PCR; TCRdb's table is partial and in-frame only. The table shows hundreds of thousands of clones, with more than 80% occurring only once. Germline V gives CDR1 MNHEY, CDR2 SMNVEV (reference sequence). This CDR3 has 13 residues. Trimming stripped 5 bases from V and 6 bases from J, with 13 bases between. Sample: PBMCs or T cells enriched from blood (not recorded which). V usage is TRBV27 and J usage is TRBJ1-1; no clear D gene. The receptor was isolated from a man aged 30 to 39 who had recovered from COVID-19. In DNA, the CDR3 is TGTGCCAGCAGTATTACATGGTCAGCTGAAGCTTTCTTT. This encodes CASSITWSAEAFF.